The 22 T cell receptor beta chains listed next were all sequenced from one sample in a study of cytomegalovirus exposure and HLA in healthy donors. In the PCR, 60 Vbeta and 13 Jbeta primers were used. Sequencing used immunoSEQ multiplex PCR; TCRdb keeps in-frame clones, though not all of them. The sample holds around 170,000 clones, 76% seen once. The sequenced sample consisted of PBMCs. The receptors here all came from a man younger than 30 in good health and CMV-seronegative.

This clone has more than one count but fewer than ten. This chain uses TRBV6-6 with TRBJ2-2; possibly TRBD1 for D (6 bases). The CDR3 has 14 residues. The ends were cut back, 2 bases at V and 7 bases at J, with 11 bases in the middle. The germline gives CDR1 MNHNY, CDR2 SVGAGI (reference sequence). CDR3 residues: CASSYGGVSGELFF. The CDR3 coding sequence is TGTGCCAGCAGTTACGGGGGCGTGAGCGGGGAGCTGTTTTTT.

The chain couples TRBV7-9 to TRBJ2-1, with 8 bases fitting TRBD2. The CDR3 loop spans 15 amino acids. V dropped 5 bases and J dropped 2; count of bases not matched to a gene: 5. The V gene's germline CDR1 is SEHNR and CDR2 FQNEAQ (reference sequence). The CDR3 DNA sequence: TGTGCCAGCAGCACCGGAGCGGGAGCCTACAATGAGCAGTTCTTC. Amino acids: CASSTGAGAYNEQFF. Full variable domain (outside the CDR3, taken from reference TRBV7-9 and TRBJ2-1): DTGVSQNPRHKITKRGQNVTFRCDPISEHNRLYWYRQTLGQGPEFLTYFQNEAQLEKSRLLSDRFSAERPKGSFSTLEIQRTEQGDSAMYLCASSTGAGAYNEQFFGPGTRLTVL.

V and J are TRBV7-2 and TRBJ2-7; 10 bases match TRBD1. Germline V lookup: CDR1 SGHTA, CDR2 FQGNSA. This CDR3 spans 18 amino acids. V lost 3 bases, J lost 0 bases, and 11 bases stayed unmatched. DNA of the CDR3: TGTGCCAGCAGCTTCCCTCGGACAGGGGGAAGTAGCTCCTACGAGCAGTACTTC. Protein sequence: CASSFPRTGGSSSYEQYF.

This chain connects TRBV6-5 to TRBJ2-3, with 10 bases aligning to TRBD2. The CDR3 has 13 residues. V gave up 6 bases and J gave up 5 bases; unmatched junction bases: 2. Germline V gene data show CDR1 as MNHEY and CDR2 as SVGAGI. In DNA, the CDR3 is TGTGCCAGCAGGAGACTAGCGGGAGATACGCAGTATTTT. This codes for CASRRLAGDTQYF.

V usage is TRBV5-1 and J usage is TRBJ2-5, with D perhaps TRBD2 (7 bases). The germline CDR1 and CDR2 sequences are SGHRS and YFSETQ. This CDR3 comprises 17 residues. V shed 7 bases and J shed 1 base, with 23 bases lying between them. The CDR3 region has the DNA TGCGCCAGCGAGCGGGGACTTCTACTGGGGGCCCAAGAGACCCAGTACTTC. It is translated as CASERGLLLGAQETQYF.

V is TRBV6-4 and J is TRBJ2-3, with 10 positions matching TRBD2. The CDR3 loop spans 16 amino acids. Germline CDR1 MRHNA, CDR2 SNTAGT. With 0 bases clipped from V and 4 bases from J, the junction kept 4 bases outside the gene matches. CDR3 nucleotide sequence: TGTGCCAGCAGTGACTCGAGTAGCGGGGGGCCAGATACGCAGTATTTT. This sequence encodes CASSDSSSGGPDTQYF.

About this clone: The junction departs from germline at one end; a sequencing error may be responsible. The genes are TRBV5-6 and TRBJ1-2; TRBD1 aligns across 10 bases. Germline CDR1 SGHDT, CDR2 YYEEEE. This CDR3 spans 16 amino acids. For the CDR3, the DNA is TGTGCCAGCAGCTTTGGTGTCTTTGGGACAGGGGTTGGCTACCCCTTC. Protein sequence: CASSFGVFGTGVGYPF.

The chain uses TRBV6-6 and TRBJ1-1, with 10 bases fitting TRBD1. In germline, CDR1 is MNHNY, CDR2 SVGAGI (reference sequence). V trimming: 0 bases; J trimming: 6 bases; junction bases outside the gene matches: 4. The length of the CDR3 is 15 residues. The chain's CDR3 is CASSYSDRGPPEAFF. The CDR3 nucleotides read TGTGCCAGCAGTTACTCAGACAGGGGGCCCCCTGAAGCTTTCTTT.

This clone has a handful of counts. The rearrangement links TRBV15 to TRBJ2-1; 9 nucleotides line up with TRBD1. Germline V gives CDR1 LNHNV, CDR2 YYDKDF (reference sequence). The CDR3 is made up of 17 amino acids. Trimming took 8 bases from V and 8 from J; bases not matched to a gene: 19. This chain's CDR3 is CATVHIQGTGIRDEQFF. In DNA, the CDR3 is TGTGCCACCGTCCACATTCAGGGGACAGGGATAAGGGATGAGCAGTTCTTC. Full variable domain (remainder filled in from reference TRBV15 and TRBJ2-1): DAMVIQNPRYQVTQFGKPVTLSCSQTLNHNVMYWYQQKSSQAPKLLFHYYDKDFNNEADTPDNFQSRRPNTSFCFLDIRSPGLGDTAMYLCATVHIQGTGIRDEQFFGPGTRLTVL.

This chain connects TRBV15 to TRBJ1-3; D unclear. V was shortened by 8 bases and J by 0 bases, with 5 bases between the two germline ends. The CDR3 spans 12 residues. Germline-derived CDR1 and CDR2 are LNHNV and YYDKDF (reference sequence). Here the CDR3 DNA reads TGTGCCACCCCGCGCTCTGGAAACACCATATATTTT. This codes for CATPRSGNTIYF.

The genes are TRBV12-5 and TRBJ1-1; no firm D call. The CDR3 is made up of 15 amino acids. Germline V gives CDR1 LGHNT, CDR2 FRNRAP. V was clipped by 2 bases and J by 6 bases, with 16 bases between them. DNA of the CDR3: TGTGCTAGTGGTTTGTGGAAATTCCTAGGTCCTGAAGCTTTCTTT. Its protein is CASGLWKFLGPEAFF.

The rearrangement uses TRBV5-1 and TRBJ2-2; 8 positions agree with TRBD1. The CDR3 covers 15 residues. Germline V gives CDR1 SGHRS, CDR2 YFSETQ. After removal of 3 bases from V and 5 bases from J, the junction contained 6 bases not matched to a gene. The CDR3 reads CASSSDRGPTGELFF. DNA for the CDR3: TGCGCCAGCAGCTCCGACAGGGGCCCGACCGGGGAGCTGTTTTTT.

This chain joins TRBV19 and TRBJ1-5; the match to TRBD1 covers 7 bases. Trimming removed 2 bases from V and 2 bases from J; junction bases left unmatched: 9. The CDR3 has 17 amino acids. The germline CDR1 and CDR2 sequences are LNHDA and SQIVND (reference sequence). Written as DNA, the CDR3 is TGTGCCAGTAGTATAAGGGGACAGTGGAGAGGCAATCAGCCCCAGCATTTT. This sequence encodes CASSIRGQWRGNQPQHF.

The V and J genes are TRBV5-1 and TRBJ1-3; a possible D gene is TRBD1 (6 bases). Trimming left V 6 bases short and J 0 bases short, with 16 bases between. Looked up from germline, CDR1 is SGHRS and CDR2 is YFSETQ. The CDR3 extends over 16 amino acids. This CDR3 reads CASTQTGVSSGNTIYF. CDR3 bases: TGCGCCAGCACACAGACAGGCGTGAGCTCTGGAAACACCATATATTTT.

This clone turned up a few times. The V and J genes are TRBV10-3 and TRBJ1-1; 7 bases align to TRBD1. Germline CDR1 reads ENHRY; CDR2 reads SYGVKD. V lost 4 bases and J lost 1; bases outside the gene matches: 0. This CDR3 is built from 13 residues. CDR3 nucleotide sequence: TGTGCCATCAGTGGGACAGGGAACACTGAAGCTTTCTTT. The encoded protein is CAISGTGNTEAFF.

DNA of the CDR3: TGCGCCAGCAGCCAAGGCGGGCTAGCGGGACAAGAGACCCAGTACTTC. Residues: CASSQGGLAGQETQYF. The V gene is TRBV4-1, the J gene TRBJ2-5; TRBD2 aligns across 9 bases. Germline-derived CDR1 and CDR2 are MGHRA and YSYEKL. The V segment lost 1 base and the J segment 2 bases; nucleotides outside the gene matches: 5. This CDR3 has 16 residues.

V usage is TRBV10-3 and J usage is TRBJ2-7; maybe TRBD2 (5 bases). Germline V gene sequence: CDR1 ENHRY, CDR2 SYGVKD. V lost 6 bases, J lost 4 bases, and 10 bases lay in between. The CDR3 totals 12 residues. In DNA, the CDR3 is TGTGCCATCAGGGAGACTAATTACGAGCAGTACTTC. Residues: CAIRETNYEQYF.

The chain links TRBV2 to TRBJ2-1; D not certain. Per the germline V gene, CDR1 is SNHLY and CDR2 is FYNNEI. The ends were cut back, 2 bases at V and 12 bases at J, with 11 bases in the middle. There are 12 residues in the CDR3. The CDR3: CASSESTGWQFF. The DNA for the CDR3 is TGTGCCAGCAGTGAATCCACCGGGTGGCAGTTCTTC.

This clone was seen just once. V gene TRBV19 combines with J gene TRBJ1-2; the D is unclear. V was cut by 6 bases and J by 1 base, with 3 bases left in between. The CDR3 runs to 11 residues. Germline-derived CDR1 and CDR2 are LNHDA and SQIVND (reference sequence). CDR3 sequence (DNA): TGTGCCAGTAGCAGTAACTATGGCTACACCTTC. Protein product: CASSSNYGYTF.

This rearrangement joins TRBV28 to TRBJ2-7; TRBD1 matches 8 bases. Looked up from germline, CDR1 is MDHEN and CDR2 is SYDVKM. The CDR3 runs to 12 residues. V dropped 6 bases and J dropped 4; count of bases not matched to a gene: 2. CDR3 nucleotides: TGTGCCAGCAGAAGACAGGGGTACGAGCAGTACTTC. Encoded protein: CASRRQGYEQYF.

Written as DNA, the CDR3 is TGCGCCAGCAGCATGACAGGGGACGGAAACACCATATATTTT. It codes for CASSMTGDGNTIYF. V is TRBV5-1 and J is TRBJ1-3; TRBD1 matches at 8 bases. Germline CDR1 and CDR2: SGHRS and YFSETQ. Trimming cost V 4 bases and J 4 bases; bases outside gene matches: 4. The CDR3 is 14 amino acids.

The chain combines TRBV9 with TRBJ1-1, with 9 bases fitting TRBD1. J lost 4 bases, V lost 4 bases, and 8 bases had no gene match. CDR3 length equals 15 residues. In germline, CDR1 is SGDLS, CDR2 YYNGEE. Here the CDR3 reads CASSPRQGGGTEAFF. The CDR3 DNA follows: TGTGCCAGCAGCCCCCGACAGGGGGGAGGCACTGAAGCTTTCTTT.